These T cell receptor beta chains were read from a single sample in a study of cytomegalovirus exposure and HLA in healthy donors. Data came from immunoSEQ multiplex PCR; TCRdb stores just in-frame clones and leaves some out. The table lists 120,000 or so clones, around 80% of them singletons, with around 3.6% in the top ten. Sequenced: PBMCs. The receptor source for this set is a man under 40 in good health and CMV-seronegative. The CDR3 runs from the conserved cysteine through the conserved F or W. A D gene is named only where the DNA matches it firmly. Only part of the rows carry a size: once, few, many, or a class if the clone is expanded.

V gene	clone size	J gene	D gene	CDR3 DNA	CDR3 protein
TRBV11-2	few	TRBJ2-7	TRBD1	TGTGCCAGCAGCTTACTAGGGACAGGGATGTACGAGCAGTACTTC	CASSLLGTGMYEQYF
TRBV4-1	few	TRBJ1-4	.	TGCGCCAGCAGCCCTTGGGACACGAGAGAAAAACTGTTTTTT	CASSPWDTREKLFF
TRBV15	once	TRBJ2-4	TRBD2	TGTGCCACCAGCAGAGAGCTAGCGGGAGTAGGCAAAAACATTCAGTACTTC	CATSRELAGVGKNIQYF
TRBV10-2	.	TRBJ2-1	TRBD1	TGCGCCACCTCGGACAGGGCCTATGAGCAGTTCTTC	CATSDRAYEQFF
TRBV5-1	.	TRBJ1-2	.	TGCGCCAGCAGCCTCCGGGCGATGGGAGGCTATGGCTACACCTTC	CASSLRAMGGYGYTF
TRBV11-2	once	TRBJ1-1	TRBD1	TGTGCCAGCAGCTTAGTCGGGACAGGGAAGAACACTGAAGCTTTCTTT	CASSLVGTGKNTEAFF
TRBV28	once	TRBJ1-2	.	TGTGCCAGCAGTTTTAGTTTGGACTATGGCTACACCTTC	CASSFSLDYGYTF
TRBV2	.	TRBJ1-6	.	TGTGCCAGCAGACCACTACAGGGTTCGAATTCACCCCTCCACTTT	CASRPLQGSNSPLHF
TRBV6-1	.	TRBJ1-2	.	TGTGCCAGCATACCATCAGGCAGGGCAGCCGATGGCTACACCTTC	CASIPSGRAADGYTF
TRBV5-1	.	TRBJ2-1	.	TGCGCCAGCAGTCCCTCACAGGGAACGGGTGAGCAGTTCTTC	CASSPSQGTGEQFF
TRBV5-1	few	TRBJ2-7	TRBD1	TGCGCCAGCAGCTTGAAACAGGGGGCGGCCTACGAGCAGTACTTC	CASSLKQGAAYEQYF
TRBV27	.	TRBJ2-7	.	TGTGCCAGCAGTTTATCCGGACTCAGCTCCTACGAGCAGTACTTC	CASSLSGLSSYEQYF
TRBV19	few	TRBJ1-4	.	TGTGCCAGTAGTATAGATCCCCGACAGGACCAAGTTCTGTTTTTT	CASSIDPRQDQVLFF
TRBV9	few	TRBJ1-1	TRBD1	TGTGCCAGCAGCCCTTCGGACAGGGGCGGCACTGAAGCTTTCTTT	CASSPSDRGGTEAFF
TRBV28	.	TRBJ2-7	.	TGTGCCAGCAGTCCACCCCTGGGGAGTTTCGACGAGCAGTACTTC	CASSPPLGSFDEQYF
TRBV9	.	TRBJ2-1	TRBD2	TGTGCCAGCAGCGTAGGTGCGGGAGGGCCGCGAAGCTCCTACAATGAGCAGTTCTTC	CASSVGAGGPRSSYNEQFF
TRBV7-3	.	TRBJ2-7	TRBD1	TGTGCCAGCAGCTTAACGAAGGGGGCGTACGAGCAGTACTTC	CASSLTKGAYEQYF
TRBV5-1	once	TRBJ1-2	.	TGCGCCAGCAGCTTCTCGACGACAGATGACTATGGCTACACCTTC	CASSFSTTDDYGYTF
TRBV10-2	once	TRBJ2-2	.	TGCGCCAGCACGACTCTGGGCACCGGGGAGCTGTTTTTT	CASTTLGTGELFF
TRBV5-1	few	TRBJ1-2	.	TGCGCCAGCAGTCCACAGGGCCCTCCTTCCTATGGCTACACCTTC	CASSPQGPPSYGYTF
TRBV6-1	.	TRBJ1-2	.	TGTGCCAGCAGGGAAGGACTACGTACTCGGCGGCCTGGCTACACCTTC	CASREGLRTRRPGYTF
TRBV4-1	.	TRBJ2-7	.	TGCGCCAGCAGCCCCGACAGGCCTAGGGACGAGCAGTACTTC	CASSPDRPRDEQYF
TRBV7-2	.	TRBJ2-7	TRBD1	TGTGCCAGCAGCTTTAGGCAGGGGGTCTACGAGCAGTACTTC	CASSFRQGVYEQYF
TRBV6-1	.	TRBJ2-5	.	TGTGCCAGCAGTGATAGAGGAAGAAACTACGAGACCCAGTACTTC	CASSDRGRNYETQYF
TRBV5-1	once	TRBJ2-3	TRBD1	TGCGCCAGCAGCTTGGGGGGACAGGGGCCCACAGATACGCAGTATTTT	CASSLGGQGPTDTQYF
TRBV11-2	.	TRBJ2-2	TRBD2	TGTGCCAGCAGCTCGGGACTAGCGGGGAACACCGGGGAGCTGTTTTTT	CASSSGLAGNTGELFF
TRBV27	.	TRBJ1-2	TRBD1	TGTGCCAGCAGTCTAGGACAGGGCGGCATCTATGGCTACACCTTC	CASSLGQGGIYGYTF
TRBV18	.	TRBJ2-1	TRBD2	TGTGCCAGCCCACCTCCGGGACTAGCGGGAGCGGGGGTGAATGAGCAGTTCTTC	CASPPPGLAGAGVNEQFF
TRBV27	.	TRBJ2-6	TRBD1	TGTGCCAGCAGCCGGGCTGCGGACAGGGGGGGTGGTCCTGGGGCCAACGTCCTGACTTTC	CASSRAADRGGGPGANVLTF
TRBV18	.	TRBJ1-6	.	TGTGCCAGCTCACCATTGGGGGGGGACTATAATTCACCCCTCCACTTT	CASSPLGGDYNSPLHF
TRBV6-5	.	TRBJ1-3	TRBD1	TGTGCCAGCACCCAGACAGGGTATGCGGGAAACACCATATATTTT	CASTQTGYAGNTIYF
TRBV27	.	TRBJ1-6	.	TGTGCCACCGGGGAAAATAATTCACCCCTCCACTTT	CATGENNSPLHF
TRBV30	.	TRBJ2-7	.	TGTGCCTGGAGTGTCTCTGGCGGCTGGGAGTACTTC	CAWSVSGGWEYF
TRBV7-8	.	TRBJ1-2	.	TGTGCCAGCACTATCGGGAACAACTATGGCTACACCTTC	CASTIGNNYGYTF
TRBV27	.	TRBJ1-5	.	TGTGCCAGCAGTCCCGGTTTCAGCAATCAGCCCCAGCATTTT	CASSPGFSNQPQHF
TRBV9	.	TRBJ2-2	.	TGTGCCAGCAGCGTACTCGGTAGTGGGCTCGGGGAGCTGTTTTTT	CASSVLGSGLGELFF
TRBV10-1	once	TRBJ2-2	.	TGCGCCAGCGGGACTTCGAACACCGGGGAGCTGTTTTTT	CASGTSNTGELFF
TRBV5-6	.	TRBJ1-3	.	TGTGCCAGCAGCAGGACAGCCTCGTCTGGAAACACCATATATTTT	CASSRTASSGNTIYF
TRBV28	.	TRBJ1-1	TRBD1	TGTGCCAGCATCCCTCCACCGGGACAGGGAGTAACTGAAGCTTTCTTT	CASIPPPGQGVTEAFF
TRBV27	.	TRBJ1-2	.	TGTGCCAGCGGATACAGGGAAGGCTACACCTTC	CASGYREGYTF
TRBV6-5	.	TRBJ2-4	TRBD2	TGTGCCAGCAGTTACCTGCGGGGGGCTGACAAAAACATTCAGTACTTC	CASSYLRGADKNIQYF